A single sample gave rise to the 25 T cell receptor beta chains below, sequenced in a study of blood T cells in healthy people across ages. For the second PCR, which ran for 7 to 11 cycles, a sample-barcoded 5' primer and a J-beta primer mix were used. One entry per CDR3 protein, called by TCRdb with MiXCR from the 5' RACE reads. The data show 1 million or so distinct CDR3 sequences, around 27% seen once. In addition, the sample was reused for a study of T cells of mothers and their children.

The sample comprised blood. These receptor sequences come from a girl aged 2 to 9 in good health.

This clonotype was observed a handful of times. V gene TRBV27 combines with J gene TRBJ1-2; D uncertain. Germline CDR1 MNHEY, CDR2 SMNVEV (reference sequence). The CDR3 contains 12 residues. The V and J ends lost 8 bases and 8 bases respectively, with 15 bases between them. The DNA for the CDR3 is TGTGCCAGCCGACGAGGCGGAGGCGGCTACACCTTC. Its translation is CASRRGGGGYTF.

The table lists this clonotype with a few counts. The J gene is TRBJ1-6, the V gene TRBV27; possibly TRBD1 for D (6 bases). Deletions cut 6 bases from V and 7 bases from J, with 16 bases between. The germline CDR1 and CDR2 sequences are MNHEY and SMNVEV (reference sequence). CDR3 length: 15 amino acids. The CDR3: CASSQTRGGNSPLHF. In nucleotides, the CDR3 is TGTGCCAGCAGCCAAACTAGGGGGGGGAATTCACCCCTCCACTTT.

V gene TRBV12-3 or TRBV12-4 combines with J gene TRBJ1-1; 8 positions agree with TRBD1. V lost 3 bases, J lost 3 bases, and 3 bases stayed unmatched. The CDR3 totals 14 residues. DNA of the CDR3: TGTGCCAGCAGTTTTAGACAGGGGCACACTGAAGCTTTCTTT. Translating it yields CASSFRQGHTEAFF.

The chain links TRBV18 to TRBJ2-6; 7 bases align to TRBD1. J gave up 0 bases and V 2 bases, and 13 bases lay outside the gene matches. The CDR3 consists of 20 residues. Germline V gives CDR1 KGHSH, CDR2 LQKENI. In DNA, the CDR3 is TGTGCCAGCTCACCAAGGCAGGGGGTGCCGTCTTACTCTGGGGCCAACGTCCTGACTTTC. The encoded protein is CASSPRQGVPSYSGANVLTF.

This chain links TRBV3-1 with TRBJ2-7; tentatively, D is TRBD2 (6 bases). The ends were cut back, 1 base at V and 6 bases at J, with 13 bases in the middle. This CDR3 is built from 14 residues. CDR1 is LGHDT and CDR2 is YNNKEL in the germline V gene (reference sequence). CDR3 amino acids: CASSQVETAGEQYF. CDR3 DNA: TGTGCCAGCAGCCAAGTTGAGACAGCGGGCGAGCAGTACTTC.

This chain's CDR3 is CASSLATGNPAYEQYF. The CDR3 coding sequence is TGTGCCAGCAGCTTAGCGACAGGGAACCCTGCCTACGAGCAGTACTTC. The gene calls are TRBV7-2 and TRBJ2-7; TRBD1 aligns across 7 bases. V shed 0 bases, J shed 2 bases, and the junction held 7 bases outside the gene matches. From germline, CDR1 is SGHTA and CDR2 FQGNSA. The CDR3 is 16 amino acids.

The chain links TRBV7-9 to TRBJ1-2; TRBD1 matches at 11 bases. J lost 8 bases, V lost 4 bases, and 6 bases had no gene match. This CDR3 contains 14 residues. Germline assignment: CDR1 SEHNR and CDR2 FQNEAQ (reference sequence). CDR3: CASSSPWTGGGYTF. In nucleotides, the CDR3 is TGTGCCAGCAGCTCTCCTTGGACAGGGGGCGGCTACACCTTC.

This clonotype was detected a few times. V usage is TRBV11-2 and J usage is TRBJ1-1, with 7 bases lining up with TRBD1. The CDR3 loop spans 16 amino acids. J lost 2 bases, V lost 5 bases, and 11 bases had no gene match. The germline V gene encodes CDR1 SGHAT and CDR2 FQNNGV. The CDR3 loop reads CASSMIKGAVNTEAFF. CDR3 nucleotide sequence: TGTGCCAGCAGCATGATAAAGGGGGCGGTTAACACTGAAGCTTTCTTT.

The CDR3 region is CASTGTDAYEQYF. In DNA form, the CDR3 reads TGTGCCAGTACCGGGACAGACGCCTACGAGCAGTACTTC. The chain is built from TRBV7-9 and TRBJ2-5; 7 nucleotides agree with TRBD1. TRBJ2-7 explains the end of the DNA better; the J call may be wrong. The CDR3 extends over 13 amino acids. Germline CDR1 SEHNR, CDR2 FQNEAQ (reference sequence).

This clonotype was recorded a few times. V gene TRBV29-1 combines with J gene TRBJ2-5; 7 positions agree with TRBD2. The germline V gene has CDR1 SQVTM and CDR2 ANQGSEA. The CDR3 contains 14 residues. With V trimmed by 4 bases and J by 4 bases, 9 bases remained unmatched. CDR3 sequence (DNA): TGCAGCGTTGCCTTGGGGGGGGTCCGAGAGACCCAGTACTTC. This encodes CSVALGGVRETQYF.

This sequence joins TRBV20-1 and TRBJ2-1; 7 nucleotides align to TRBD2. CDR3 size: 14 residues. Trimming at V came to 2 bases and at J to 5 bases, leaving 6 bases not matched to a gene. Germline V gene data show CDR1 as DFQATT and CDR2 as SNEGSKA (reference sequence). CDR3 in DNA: TGCAGTGCTAGACTCAGCGGGGACGACAATGAGCAGTTCTTC. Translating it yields CSARLSGDDNEQFF.

CDR3 in amino acids: CASSSGTQADNEKLFF. The CDR3 DNA reads as TGTGCCAGCAGCAGCGGGACACAAGCAGATAATGAAAAACTGTTTTTT. The rearrangement uses TRBV7-2 and TRBJ1-4, with D possibly TRBD1 on 6 matching bases. Germline CDR1 SGHTA, CDR2 FQGNSA. Trimming left V 5 bases short and J 4 bases short, with 17 bases between. The CDR3 runs to 16 residues.

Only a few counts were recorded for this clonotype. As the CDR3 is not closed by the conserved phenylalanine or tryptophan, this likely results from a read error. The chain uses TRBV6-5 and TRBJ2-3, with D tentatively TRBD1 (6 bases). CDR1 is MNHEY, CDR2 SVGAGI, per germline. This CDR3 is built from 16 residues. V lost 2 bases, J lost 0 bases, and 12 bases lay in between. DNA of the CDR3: TGTGCCAGCAGTTACGATGGGACACAGAGCACAGATACGCAGTATCTT. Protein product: CASSYDGTQSTDTQYL.

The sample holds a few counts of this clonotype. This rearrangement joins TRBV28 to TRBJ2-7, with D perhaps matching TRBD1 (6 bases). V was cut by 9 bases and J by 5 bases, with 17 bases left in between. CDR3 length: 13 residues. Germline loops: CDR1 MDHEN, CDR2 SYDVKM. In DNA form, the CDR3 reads TGTGCCAGTACAGGGTTCCTATCCAACGAGCAGTACTTC. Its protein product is CASTGFLSNEQYF. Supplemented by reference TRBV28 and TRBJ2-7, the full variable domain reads DVKVTQSSRYLVKRTGEKVFLECVQDMDHENMFWYRQDPGLGLRLIYFSYDVKMKEKGDIPEGYSVSREKKERFSLILESASTNQTSMYLCASTGFLSNEQYFGPGTRLTVT.

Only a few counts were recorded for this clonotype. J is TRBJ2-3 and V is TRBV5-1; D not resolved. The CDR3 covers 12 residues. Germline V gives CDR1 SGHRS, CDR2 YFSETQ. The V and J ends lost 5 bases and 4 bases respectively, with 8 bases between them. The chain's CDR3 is CASRGQSDTQYF. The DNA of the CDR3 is TGCGCCAGCAGAGGGCAATCAGATACGCAGTATTTT.

The CDR3 is CSVKGLDYGYTF. The DNA of the CDR3 is TGCAGCGTCAAGGGGCTCGACTATGGCTACACCTTC. This chain uses TRBV29-1 with TRBJ1-2; weak D call: TRBD1 (5 bases). Trimming removed 6 bases at V and 3 bases at J, with 11 bases between. In germline, CDR1 is SQVTM, CDR2 ANQGSEA. This CDR3 has 12 residues.

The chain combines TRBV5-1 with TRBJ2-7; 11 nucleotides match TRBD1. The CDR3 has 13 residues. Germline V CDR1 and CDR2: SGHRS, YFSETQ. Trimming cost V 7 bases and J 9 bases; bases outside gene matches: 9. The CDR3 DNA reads TGCGCCAGCGGCGGGACAGGGGGACAAGGGCAGTACTTC. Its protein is CASGGTGGQGQYF.

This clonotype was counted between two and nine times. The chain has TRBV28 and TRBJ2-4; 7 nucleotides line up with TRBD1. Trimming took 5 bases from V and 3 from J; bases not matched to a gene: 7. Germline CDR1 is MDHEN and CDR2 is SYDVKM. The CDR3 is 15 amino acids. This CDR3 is CASSTTGVSKNIQYF. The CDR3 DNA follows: TGTGCCAGCAGTACCACAGGGGTTAGCAAAAACATTCAGTACTTC.

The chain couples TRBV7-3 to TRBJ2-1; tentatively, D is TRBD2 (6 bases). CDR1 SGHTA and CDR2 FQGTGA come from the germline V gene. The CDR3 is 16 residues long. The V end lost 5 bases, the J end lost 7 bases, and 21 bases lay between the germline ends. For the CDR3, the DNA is TGTGCCAGCAGCCCCGCGGGGACTTTTCGAGGAAATGAGCAGTTCTTC. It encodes CASSPAGTFRGNEQFF.

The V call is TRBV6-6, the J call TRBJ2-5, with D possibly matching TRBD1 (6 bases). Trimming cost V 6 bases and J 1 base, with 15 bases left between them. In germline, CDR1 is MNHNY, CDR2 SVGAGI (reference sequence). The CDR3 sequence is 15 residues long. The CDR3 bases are TGTGCCAGCAGGGCCGACAGGAGACTCCAAGAGACCCAGTACTTC. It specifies CASRADRRLQETQYF.

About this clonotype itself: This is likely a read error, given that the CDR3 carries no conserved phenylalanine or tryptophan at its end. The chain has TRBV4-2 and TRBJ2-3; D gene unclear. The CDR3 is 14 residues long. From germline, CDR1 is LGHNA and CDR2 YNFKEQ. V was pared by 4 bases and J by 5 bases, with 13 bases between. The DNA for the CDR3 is TGTGCCAGCAGCCCTACCGATATGGGAGATACGCAGTATGTT. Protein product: CASSPTDMGDTQYV.

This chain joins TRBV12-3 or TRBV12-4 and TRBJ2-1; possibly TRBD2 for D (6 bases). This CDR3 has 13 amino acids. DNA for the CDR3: TGTGTCAACATCCGGGACTCCTCAAGGAGGCAGTTCTTC. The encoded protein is CVNIRDSSRRQFF.

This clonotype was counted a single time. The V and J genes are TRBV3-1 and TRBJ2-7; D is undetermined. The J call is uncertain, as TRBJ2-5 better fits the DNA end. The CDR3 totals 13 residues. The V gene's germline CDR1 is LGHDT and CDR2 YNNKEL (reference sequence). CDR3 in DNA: TGTGCCAGCGGTAACCTAATCGGAGAGACCCAGTACTTC. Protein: CASGNLIGETQYF.

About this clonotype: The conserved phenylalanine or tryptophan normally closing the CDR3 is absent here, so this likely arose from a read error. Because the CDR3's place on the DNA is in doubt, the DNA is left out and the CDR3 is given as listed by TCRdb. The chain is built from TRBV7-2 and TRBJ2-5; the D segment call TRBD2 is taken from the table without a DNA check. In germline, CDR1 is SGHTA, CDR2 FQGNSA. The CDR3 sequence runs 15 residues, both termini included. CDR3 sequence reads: CASSSNTGTSGKMSI.

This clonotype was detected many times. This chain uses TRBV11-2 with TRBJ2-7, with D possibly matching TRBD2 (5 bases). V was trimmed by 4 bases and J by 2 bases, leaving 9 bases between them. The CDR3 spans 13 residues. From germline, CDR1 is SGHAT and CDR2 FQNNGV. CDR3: CASSSTGAYEQYF. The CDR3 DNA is TGTGCCAGCAGCTCCACCGGGGCCTACGAGCAGTACTTC.